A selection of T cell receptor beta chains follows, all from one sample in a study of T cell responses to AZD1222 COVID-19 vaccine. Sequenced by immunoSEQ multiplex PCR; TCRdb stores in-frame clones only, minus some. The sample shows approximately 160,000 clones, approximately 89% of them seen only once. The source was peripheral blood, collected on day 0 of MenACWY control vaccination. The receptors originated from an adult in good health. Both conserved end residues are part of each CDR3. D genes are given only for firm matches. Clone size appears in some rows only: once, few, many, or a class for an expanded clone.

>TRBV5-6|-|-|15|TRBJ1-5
TGTGCCAGCAGCTCCGAGGGGAGGTGGAATCAGCCCCAGCATTTT
CASSSEGRWNQPQHF
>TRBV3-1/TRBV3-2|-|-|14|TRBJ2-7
TGTGCCAGCAGCCAATTAGGGAAGACCTACGAGCAGTACTTC
CASSQLGKTYEQYF
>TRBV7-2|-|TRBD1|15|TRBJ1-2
TGTGCCAGCAGCCGGGGACAGGGCGTACACTATGGCTACACCTTC
CASSRGQGVHYGYTF
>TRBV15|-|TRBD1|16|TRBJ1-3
TGTGCCACCAGCAGAGATCAGGGACAGGGGGGCTACACCATATATTTT
CATSRDQGQGGYTIYF
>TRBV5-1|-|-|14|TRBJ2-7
TGCGCCAGCGGAGTAGACGGGAGCTCCTACGAGCAGTACTTC
CASGVDGSSYEQYF
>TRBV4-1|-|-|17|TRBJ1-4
TGCGCCAGCAGCCCTCACTTGGGTTATGCAACTAATGAAAAACTGTTTTTT
CASSPHLGYATNEKLFF
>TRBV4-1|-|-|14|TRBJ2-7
TGCGCCAGCAGCCAAGATGAGGTCTCCTACGAGCAGTACTTC
CASSQDEVSYEQYF
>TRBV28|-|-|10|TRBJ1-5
TGTGCCAGCGGGAATCAGCCCCAGCATTTT
CASGNQPQHF
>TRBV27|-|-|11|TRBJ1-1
TGTGCCAGCAGTTTAGGGAGAGGAGCTTTCTTT
CASSLGRGAFF
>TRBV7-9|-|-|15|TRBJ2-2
TGTGCCAGCAGCAACACCAGGGTAAAGGGCGGGGAGCTGTTTTTT
CASSNTRVKGGELFF
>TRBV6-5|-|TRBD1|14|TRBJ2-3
TGTGCCAGCAGAAAGACAGGGAGCACAGATACGCAGTATTTT
CASRKTGSTDTQYF
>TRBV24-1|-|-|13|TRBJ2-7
TGTGCCACCAGTGAGCGAAACAGGGACGAGCAGTACTTC
CATSERNRDEQYF
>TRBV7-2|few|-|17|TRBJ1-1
TGTGCCAGCAGCTTCGTCGTCGTGGCAGGCCAGAACACTGAAGCTTTCTTT
CASSFVVVAGQNTEAFF
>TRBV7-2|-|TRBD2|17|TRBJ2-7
TGTGCCAGCAGCAGACCGTTAGCGGGAGGGGGCAGGTACGAGCAGTACTTC
CASSRPLAGGGRYEQYF
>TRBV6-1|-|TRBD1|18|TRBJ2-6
TGTGCCAGCAGTGAAACTGGCAGGGGGTTATCTGGGGCCAACGTCCTGACTTTC
CASSETGRGLSGANVLTF
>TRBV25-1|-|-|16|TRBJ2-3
TGTGCCAGCAGTGACTGGGACGGACGCCCGGGAGATACGCAGTATTTT
CASSDWDGRPGDTQYF
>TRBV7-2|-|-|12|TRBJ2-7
TGTGCCAGCAGCTCCCAGGGCTACGAGCAGTACTTC
CASSSQGYEQYF
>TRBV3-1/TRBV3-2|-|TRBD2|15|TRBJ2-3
TGTGCCAGCAGCCAAGGACTAGCGGCGTTAGATACGCAGTATTTT
CASSQGLAALDTQYF
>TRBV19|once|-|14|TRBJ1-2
TGTGCCAGTAGTATAGTGGGGGCGCTGAGCGGCTACACCTTC
CASSIVGALSGYTF
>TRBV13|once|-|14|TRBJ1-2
TGTGCCAGCAGCCGACAGGCTGGTAACTATGGCTACACCTTC
CASSRQAGNYGYTF
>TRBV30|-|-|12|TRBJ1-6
TGTGCCTGGCGGGCCCAGCGTTTTGCCCTCCACTTT
CAWRAQRFALHF
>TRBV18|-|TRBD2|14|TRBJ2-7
TGTGCCAGCTCATCTAGCGGGAACTCCTACGAGCAGTACTTC
CASSSSGNSYEQYF
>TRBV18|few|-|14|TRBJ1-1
TGTGCCAGCTCAACCACTACAGGGAACACTGAAGCTTTCTTT
CASSTTTGNTEAFF
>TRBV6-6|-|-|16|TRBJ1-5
TGTGCCAGCAGTTACTCGATAAGGGCAGGGGATCAGCCCCAGCATTTT
CASSYSIRAGDQPQHF
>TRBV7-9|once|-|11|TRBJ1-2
TGTGCCAGTACCGACCGAGTAGGCTACACCTTC
CASTDRVGYTF
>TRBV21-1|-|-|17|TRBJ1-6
TGTGCCAGCATTCCGAGGAACAGGAGCTCCTATAATTCACCCCTCCACTTT
CASIPRNRSSYNSPLHF
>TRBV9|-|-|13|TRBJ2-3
TGTGCCAGCAGCGTAGTTATCGCAGATACGCAGTATTTT
CASSVVIADTQYF
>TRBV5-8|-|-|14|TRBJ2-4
TGTGCCAGCGAACGGGGATCTGGCAAAAACATTCAGTACTTC
CASERGSGKNIQYF